This T cell receptor beta chain was captured by sequencing in a study of blood T cell repertoires in COVID-19. About the study: COVID-19 samples from acute and convalescent phases originated in the United States, Italy and Spain. Sample material is recorded as cDNA or gDNA derived from T cells, B-cell-depleted T cells, or PBMCs.

V was pared by 4 bases and J by 0 bases, with 7 bases of the junction left unmatched. The CDR3 is 16 amino acids. CDR1 is LGHDT and CDR2 is YNNKEL in the germline V gene (reference sequence). Source study methods: It was from reference gene primer amplification that nucleated cell counts were estimated. The repertoire was sequenced with immunoSEQ multiplex PCR; TCRdb's copy has only in-frame clones and lacks some. V, J and clone size derive from that table, while D and trimming were established from the DNA sequence. The table lists around 170,000 clones, about 80% of them singletons. The sequence was obtained from a man aged 65 to 85 with active or convalescent COVID-19. Sequenced input: peripheral blood. This chain connects TRBV3-1 (or the pseudogene TRBV3-2) to TRBJ2-3; 7 nucleotides line up with TRBD2. The CDR3 nucleotides are TGTGCCAGCAGCCTCGGTTGGACTAGTAGCACAGATACGCAGTATTTT. Translated, it gives CASSLGWTSSTDTQYF.